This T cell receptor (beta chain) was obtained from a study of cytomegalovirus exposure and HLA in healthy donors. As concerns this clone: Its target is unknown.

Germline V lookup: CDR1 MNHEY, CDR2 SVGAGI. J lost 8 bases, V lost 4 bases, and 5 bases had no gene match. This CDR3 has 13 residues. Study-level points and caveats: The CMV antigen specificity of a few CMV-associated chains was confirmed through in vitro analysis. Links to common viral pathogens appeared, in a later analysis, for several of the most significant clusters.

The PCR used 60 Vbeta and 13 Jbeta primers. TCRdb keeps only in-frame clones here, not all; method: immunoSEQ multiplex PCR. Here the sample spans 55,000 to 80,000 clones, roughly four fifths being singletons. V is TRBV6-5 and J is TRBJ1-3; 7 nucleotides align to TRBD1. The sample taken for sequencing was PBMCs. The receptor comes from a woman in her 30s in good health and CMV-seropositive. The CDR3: CASSWQQGHTIYF. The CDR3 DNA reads TGTGCCAGCAGTTGGCAACAGGGGCACACCATATATTTT.